This TCR beta chain was sequenced during a study of early T cells in non-severe SARS-CoV-2 infection. There are 14 residues in the CDR3. V lost 0 bases to trimming and J lost 4 bases, with 9 bases between them. Looked up from germline, CDR1 is MNHNY and CDR2 is SVGAGI (reference sequence). TCRdb re-analysed the 5' RACE reads in MiXCR, keeping a single row per CDR3 protein. Of some 62,000 distinct CDR3 sequences in the sample, more than 9% were seen once. The chain has TRBV6-6 and TRBJ1-2; D gene uncertain. The sample comprised whole blood. This clonotype originated in an adult who was a healthcare worker with PCR-confirmed SARS-CoV-2 infection or an uninfected control (not recorded which). CDR3 sequence: CASSYSPTRYGYTF. In DNA form, the CDR3 reads TGTGCCAGCAGTTACTCTCCGACACGCTATGGCTACACCTTC.